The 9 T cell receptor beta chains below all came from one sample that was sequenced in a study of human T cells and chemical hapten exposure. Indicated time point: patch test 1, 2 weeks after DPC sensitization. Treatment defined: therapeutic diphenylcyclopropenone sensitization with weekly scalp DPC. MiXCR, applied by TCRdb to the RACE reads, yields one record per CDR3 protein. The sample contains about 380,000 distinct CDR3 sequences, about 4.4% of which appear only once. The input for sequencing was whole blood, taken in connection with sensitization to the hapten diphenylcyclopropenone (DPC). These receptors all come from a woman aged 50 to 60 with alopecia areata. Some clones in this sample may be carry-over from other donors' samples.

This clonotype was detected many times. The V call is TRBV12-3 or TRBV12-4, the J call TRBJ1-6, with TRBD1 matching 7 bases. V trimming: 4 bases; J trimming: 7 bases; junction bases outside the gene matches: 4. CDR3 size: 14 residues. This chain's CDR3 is CASSWDSYNSPLHF. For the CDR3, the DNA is TGTGCCAGCAGTTGGGACAGCTACAATTCACCCCTCCACTTT.

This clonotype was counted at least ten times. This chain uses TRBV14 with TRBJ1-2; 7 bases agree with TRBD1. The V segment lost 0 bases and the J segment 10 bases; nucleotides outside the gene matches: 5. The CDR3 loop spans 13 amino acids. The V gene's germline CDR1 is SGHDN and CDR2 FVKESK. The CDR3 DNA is TGTGCCAGCAGCCAAGAACAGACAGGGCCCTACACCTTC. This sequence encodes CASSQEQTGPYTF.

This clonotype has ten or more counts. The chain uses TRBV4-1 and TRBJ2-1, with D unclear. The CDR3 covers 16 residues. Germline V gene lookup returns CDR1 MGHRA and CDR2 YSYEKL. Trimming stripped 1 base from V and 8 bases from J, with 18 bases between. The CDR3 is CASSQGAPGPRDEQFF. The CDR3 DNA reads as TGCGCCAGCAGCCAAGGGGCCCCTGGGCCTAGGGATGAGCAGTTCTTC.

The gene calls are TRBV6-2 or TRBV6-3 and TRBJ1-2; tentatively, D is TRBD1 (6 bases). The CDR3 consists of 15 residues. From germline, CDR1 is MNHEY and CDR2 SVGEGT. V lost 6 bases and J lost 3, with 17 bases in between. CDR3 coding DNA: TGTGCCAGCAGCCCCACCGGGCAGGGGCACTATGGCTACACCTTC. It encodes CASSPTGQGHYGYTF.

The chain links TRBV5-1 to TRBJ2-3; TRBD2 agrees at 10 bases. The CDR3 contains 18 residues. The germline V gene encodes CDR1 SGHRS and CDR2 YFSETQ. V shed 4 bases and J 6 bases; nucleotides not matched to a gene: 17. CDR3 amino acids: CASSRAPSLAGSGDTQYF. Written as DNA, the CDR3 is TGCGCCAGCAGCCGTGCCCCCTCACTAGCGGGGTCCGGGGATACGCAGTATTTT.

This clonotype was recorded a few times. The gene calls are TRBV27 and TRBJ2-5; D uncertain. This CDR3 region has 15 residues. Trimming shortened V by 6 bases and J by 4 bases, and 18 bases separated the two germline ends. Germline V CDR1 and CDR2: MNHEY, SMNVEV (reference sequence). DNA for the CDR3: TGTGCCAGCAGCTCAGTGTCGGGTGGATCAGAGACCCAGTACTTC. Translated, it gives CASSSVSGGSETQYF.

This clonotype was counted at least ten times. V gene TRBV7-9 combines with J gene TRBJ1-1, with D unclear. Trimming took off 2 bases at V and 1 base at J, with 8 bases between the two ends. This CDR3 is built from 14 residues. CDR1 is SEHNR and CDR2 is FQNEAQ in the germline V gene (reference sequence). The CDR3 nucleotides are TGTGCCAGCAGCTTAAGACCGCAGAACACTGAAGCTTTCTTT. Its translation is CASSLRPQNTEAFF.

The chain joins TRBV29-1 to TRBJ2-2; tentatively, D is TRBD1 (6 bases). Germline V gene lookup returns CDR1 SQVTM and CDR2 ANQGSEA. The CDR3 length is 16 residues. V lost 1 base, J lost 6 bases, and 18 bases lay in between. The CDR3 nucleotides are TGCAGCGTTGAAGTACAGGGACGGGGATCTGCCGGGGAGCTGTTTTTT. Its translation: CSVEVQGRGSAGELFF.

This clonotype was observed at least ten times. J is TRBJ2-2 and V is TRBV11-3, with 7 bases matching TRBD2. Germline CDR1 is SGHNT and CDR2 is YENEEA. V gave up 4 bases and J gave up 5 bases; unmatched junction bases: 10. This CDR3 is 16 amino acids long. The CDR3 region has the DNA TGTGCCAGCAGCTCCGTTGTGAAGGGAGGGACCGGGGAGCTGTTTTTT. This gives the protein CASSSVVKGGTGELFF.